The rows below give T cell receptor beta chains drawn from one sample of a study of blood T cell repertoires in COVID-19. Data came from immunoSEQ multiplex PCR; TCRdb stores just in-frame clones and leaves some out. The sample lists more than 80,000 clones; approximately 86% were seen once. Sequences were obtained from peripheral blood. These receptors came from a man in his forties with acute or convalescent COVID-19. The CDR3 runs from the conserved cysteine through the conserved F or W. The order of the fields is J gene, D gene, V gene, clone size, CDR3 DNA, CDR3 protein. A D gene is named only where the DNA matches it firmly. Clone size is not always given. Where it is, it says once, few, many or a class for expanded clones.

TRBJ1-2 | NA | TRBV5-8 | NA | TGTGCCAGCAGCTTTGGGCCTTCTAACTATGGCTACACCTTC | CASSFGPSNYGYTF
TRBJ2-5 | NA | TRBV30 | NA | TGTGCCTGGAGTGCTCGTAGGGGGATGAGAGAGACCCAGTACTTC | CAWSARRGMRETQYF
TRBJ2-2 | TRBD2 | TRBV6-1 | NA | TGTGCCAGCAGTGTTCCTAGCGGGGGGTATAGCGGGGAGCTGTTTTTT | CASSVPSGGYSGELFF
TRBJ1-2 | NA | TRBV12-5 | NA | TGTGCTAGTGGTTTGGTACCCAACGGAGTCGGCTACACCTTC | CASGLVPNGVGYTF
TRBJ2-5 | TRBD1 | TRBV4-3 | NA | TGCGCCAGCAGCCAAGGACAGGGGGCAGAGACCCAGTACTTC | CASSQGQGAETQYF
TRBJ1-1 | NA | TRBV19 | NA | TGTGCCAGTAGTATAGTGTCAGGGACTGAAGCTTTCTTT | CASSIVSGTEAFF
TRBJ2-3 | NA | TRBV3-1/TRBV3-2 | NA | TGTGCCAGCAGCCAAACAGCCCTACAAATCACAGATACGCAGTATTTT | CASSQTALQITDTQYF
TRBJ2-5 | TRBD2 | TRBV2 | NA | TGTGCCAGCAGGCCACTAGCGGGGGGGCAGGAGACCCAGTACTTC | CASRPLAGGQETQYF
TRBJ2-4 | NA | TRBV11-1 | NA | TGTGCCAGCAGCTTAGATTTGGAGGGTCGCGACATTCAGTACTTC | CASSLDLEGRDIQYF
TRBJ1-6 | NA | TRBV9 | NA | TGTGCCAGCAGCGTCGGGGACACGTCGTTTTCACCCCTCCACTTT | CASSVGDTSFSPLHF
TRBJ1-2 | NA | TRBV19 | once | TGTGCCAGTAGCCCGACGTTGGAGCTTAACTATGGCTACACCTTC | CASSPTLELNYGYTF
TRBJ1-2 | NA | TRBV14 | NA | TGTGCCAGCAGCACAACTACCGGTTCGGCTTCCTATGGCTACACCTTC | CASSTTTGSASYGYTF
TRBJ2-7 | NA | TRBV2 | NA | TGTGCCACCAGCGATGGAGGGACCTCCTACGAGCAGTACTTC | CATSDGGTSYEQYF
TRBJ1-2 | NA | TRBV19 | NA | TGTGCCAGTAGTAATAGCCCTATCAGCGGGGGCGTTGGTGGCTACACCTTC | CASSNSPISGGVGGYTF
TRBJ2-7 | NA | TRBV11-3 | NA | TGTGCCAGCAGCACAACTAGTCTCCACGAGCAGTACTTC | CASSTTSLHEQYF
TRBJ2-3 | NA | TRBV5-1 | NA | TGCGCCAGCAGCTTACAGGGTTATTCAGATACGCAGTATTTT | CASSLQGYSDTQYF
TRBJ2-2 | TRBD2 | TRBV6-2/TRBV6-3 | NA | TGTGCCAGCAGTTACCTGTCGGGAGGGCCGAATACCGGGGAGCTGTTTTTT | CASSYLSGGPNTGELFF
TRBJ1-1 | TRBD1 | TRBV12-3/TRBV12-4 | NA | TGTGCCAGCAGTACAGGGGGGAACACTGAAGCTTTCTTT | CASSTGGNTEAFF
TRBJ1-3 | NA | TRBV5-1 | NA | TGCGCCAGCAGACAAACCACAGGGCCTGGAAACACCATATATTTT | CASRQTTGPGNTIYF
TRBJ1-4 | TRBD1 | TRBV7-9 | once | TGTGCCAGCAGCTTGGCAACGGGGACAGGGATCGTCACTAATGAAAAACTGTTTTTT | CASSLATGTGIVTNEKLFF
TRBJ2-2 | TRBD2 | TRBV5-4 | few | TGTGCCAGCAGCTCCGGCGGGAGAGCCGGGGAGCTGTTTTTT | CASSSGGRAGELFF
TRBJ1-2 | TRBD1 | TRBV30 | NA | TGTGCCCGGGACAGCCGAATAGCTAACTATGGCTACACCTTC | CARDSRIANYGYTF
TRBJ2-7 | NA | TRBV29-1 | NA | TGCAGCGTCCTGACATCCTCCTCCTACGAGCAGTACTTC | CSVLTSSSYEQYF
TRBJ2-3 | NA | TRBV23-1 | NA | TGCGCCAGCAGTCAATGCGTACAGGGAGAGGGAACAGATACGCAGTATTTT | CASSQCVQGEGTDTQYF
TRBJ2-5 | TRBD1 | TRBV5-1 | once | TGCGCCAGCAGCTTGGGGACAGGGGTCCAAGAGACCCAGTACTTC | CASSLGTGVQETQYF
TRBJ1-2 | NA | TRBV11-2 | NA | TGTGCCAGCAGCTTAGTGGACAGTAACTATGGCTACACCTTC | CASSLVDSNYGYTF
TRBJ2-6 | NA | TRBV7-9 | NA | TGTGCCAGCAGCTTGGCAGGGTTCACTGGGGCCAACGTCCTGACTTTC | CASSLAGFTGANVLTF
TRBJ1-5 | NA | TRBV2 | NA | TGTGCCAGCAGTCGAGAAAATCAGCCCCAGCATTTT | CASSRENQPQHF
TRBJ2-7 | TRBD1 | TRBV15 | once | TGTGCCACCAGCAGAGATACAGGGGACTACGAGCAGTACTTC | CATSRDTGDYEQYF
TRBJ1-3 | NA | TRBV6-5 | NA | TGTGCCAGCACCGGCGGCTCCTACTCTGGAAACACCATATATTTT | CASTGGSYSGNTIYF
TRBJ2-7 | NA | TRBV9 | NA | TGTGCCAGCAGCGTAGATACAAACTCCTACGAGCAGTACTTC | CASSVDTNSYEQYF
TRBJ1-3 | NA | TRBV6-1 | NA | TGTGCCAGCAGTGAGGGGTTTTGGGAGCCTGGAAACACCATATATTTT | CASSEGFWEPGNTIYF
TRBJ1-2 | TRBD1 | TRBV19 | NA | TGTGCCAGTAGCAGGGTGGGACAGGGTACTAACTATGGCTACACCTTC | CASSRVGQGTNYGYTF
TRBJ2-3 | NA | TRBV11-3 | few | TGTGCCAGCAGCGGCTCTAGCACAGATACGCAGTATTTT | CASSGSSTDTQYF
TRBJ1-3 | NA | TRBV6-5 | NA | TGTGCCAGGGACTCCTACTCTGGAAACACCATATATTTT | CARDSYSGNTIYF
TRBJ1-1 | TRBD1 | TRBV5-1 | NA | TGCGCCAGCAGCTCAGGACAGGGGGCATTGAACACTGAAGCTTTCTTT | CASSSGQGALNTEAFF
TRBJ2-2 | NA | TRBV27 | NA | TGTGCCAGCAGTTTATCAGGGCCGGGGGACACCGGGGAGCTGTTTTTT | CASSLSGPGDTGELFF
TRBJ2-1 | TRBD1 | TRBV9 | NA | TGTGCCAGCAGCGCGACGGGACAGCCCTACAATGAGCAGTTCTTC | CASSATGQPYNEQFF
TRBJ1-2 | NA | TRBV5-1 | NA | TGCGCCAGCAGCTTCTCAGGGGACTATGGCTACACCTTC | CASSFSGDYGYTF
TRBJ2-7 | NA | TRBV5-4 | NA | TGTGCCAGCAGTCGGGGTGAAGGTGTTGCCTACGAGCAGTACTTC | CASSRGEGVAYEQYF
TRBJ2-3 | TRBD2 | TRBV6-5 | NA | TGTGCCAGCATAGGGACTACCACAGATACGCAGTATTTT | CASIGTTTDTQYF
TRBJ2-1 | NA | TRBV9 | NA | TGTGCCAGCAGGTCGACAGCCTCCTACAATGAGCAGTTCTTC | CASRSTASYNEQFF
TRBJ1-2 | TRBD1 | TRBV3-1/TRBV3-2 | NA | TGTGCCAGCAGCCAGAGCACCCAGGGGGCTTCTAACTATGGCTACACCTTC | CASSQSTQGASNYGYTF
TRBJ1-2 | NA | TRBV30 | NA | TGTGCCTGGAGTGTAGCGGCCGACACCTTC | CAWSVAADTF
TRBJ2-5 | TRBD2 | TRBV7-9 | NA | TGTGCCAGCAGCCCCCCCCGACTAGCGGGAGAAGAGACCCAGTACTTC | CASSPPRLAGEETQYF
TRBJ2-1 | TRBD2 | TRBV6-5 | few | TGTGCCAGCATCAATAGCGGGGGGGCCTACAATGAGCAGTTCTTC | CASINSGGAYNEQFF
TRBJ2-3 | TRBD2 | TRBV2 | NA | TGTGCCAGCGGGACTAGCGGGAGGGCCTTAGCGCAGTATTTT | CASGTSGRALAQYF
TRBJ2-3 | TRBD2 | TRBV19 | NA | TGTGCCAGTAGCCCCGTGGGGGGGTTTAGCACAGATACGCAGTATTTT | CASSPVGGFSTDTQYF
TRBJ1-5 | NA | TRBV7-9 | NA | TGTGCCAGCAGCTTAGAGATGCAGGGAGGGGCCACCCGGCAGCCCCAGCATTTT | CASSLEMQGGATRQPQHF
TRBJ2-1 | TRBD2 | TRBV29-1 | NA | TGCAGCGTTGCCCCTAGCGGCTTTAACGGGGAGCAGTTCTTC | CSVAPSGFNGEQFF
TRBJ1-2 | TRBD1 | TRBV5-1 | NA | TGCGCCAGCAGCCTGGGAGGACAGGAGGGGGGCTACACCTTC | CASSLGGQEGGYTF
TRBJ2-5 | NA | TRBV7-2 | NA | TGTGCCAGTCTCAGGGGGAGGCAAGAGACCCAGTACTTC | CASLRGRQETQYF